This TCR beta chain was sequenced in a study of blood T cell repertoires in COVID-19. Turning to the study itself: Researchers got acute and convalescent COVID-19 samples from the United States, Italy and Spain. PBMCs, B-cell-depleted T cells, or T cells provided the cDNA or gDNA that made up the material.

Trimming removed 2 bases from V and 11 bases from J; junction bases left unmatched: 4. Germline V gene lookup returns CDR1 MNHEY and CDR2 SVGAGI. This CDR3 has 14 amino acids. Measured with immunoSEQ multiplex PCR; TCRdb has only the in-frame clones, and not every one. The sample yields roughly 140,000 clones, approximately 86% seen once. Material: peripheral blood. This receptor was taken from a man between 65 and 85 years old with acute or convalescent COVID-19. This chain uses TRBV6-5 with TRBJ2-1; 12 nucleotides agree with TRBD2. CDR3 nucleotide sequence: TGTGCCAGCAGTTACGCTAGCGGGAGGGGAAAGCAGTTCTTC. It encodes CASSYASGRGKQFF.